This is a list of T cell receptor beta chains from one sample in a study of T cell responses to AZD1222 COVID-19 vaccine. Generated by immunoSEQ multiplex PCR, the TCRdb table keeps only in-frame clones and is missing some. The table records 99,000 or so clones, roughly 93% of them present only once. Source: peripheral blood, taken on day 0 of AZD1222 vaccination. These receptors all come from an adult in good health. Each CDR3 is given with its conserved first and last residue. The D gene is left open where the match is weak. Clone size, where shown, is once, few, many, or a class for clones that have expanded.

CDR3 DNA | CDR3 protein | J gene | V gene | clone size | D gene
TGTGCCAGCAGCTTACTTGGAACTGACGAGACCCAGTACTTC | CASSLLGTDETQYF | TRBJ2-5 | TRBV7-3 | NA | NA
TGTGCCAGTAGGGCAGGGCCGTACCAAGAGACCCAGTACTTC | CASRAGPYQETQYF | TRBJ2-5 | TRBV19 | NA | NA
TGCGCCAGCAGCCCCGGACTAGCGGGAGTAGAAGAGCAGTACTTC | CASSPGLAGVEEQYF | TRBJ2-7 | TRBV5-1 | NA | TRBD2
TGTGCCATGGACCGTGGGCGGGAGGGAGTAAGAGAAACCCAGTACTTC | CAMDRGREGVRETQYF | TRBJ2-5 | TRBV28 | NA | TRBD2
TGTGCCAGCAGCTTCGGACAGGGGTCAGAGACCCAGTACTTC | CASSFGQGSETQYF | TRBJ2-5 | TRBV5-6 | few | TRBD1
TGTGCCACCAGTGATTTGAGGGACCTGGGATACAATGAGCAGTTCTTC | CATSDLRDLGYNEQFF | TRBJ2-1 | TRBV24-1 | once | NA
TGTGCCAGCCAGACCGGACAGGGAGGTAATTCACCCCTCCACTTT | CASQTGQGGNSPLHF | TRBJ1-6 | TRBV18 | NA | TRBD1
TGTGCCACCAGTGACGCGTCAGGGGGGGACTATGGCTACACCTTC | CATSDASGGDYGYTF | TRBJ1-2 | TRBV24-1 | once | TRBD1
TGTGCCACCAGGGGGAGTGGGGAGCTGTTTTTT | CATRGSGELFF | TRBJ2-2 | TRBV6-5 | NA | TRBD1
TGCGCCAGCAGCTTGATAGGGGGGAACACTGAAGCTTTCTTT | CASSLIGGNTEAFF | TRBJ1-1 | TRBV5-1 | NA | NA
TGTGCCACCCATGGACTAGCGGGGACCTCCTACAATGAGCAGTTCTTC | CATHGLAGTSYNEQFF | TRBJ2-1 | TRBV25-1 | NA | TRBD2
TGTGCCAGCGCCCGCCGGGACAGGGGGCCGTTCGACTATGGCTACACCTTC | CASARRDRGPFDYGYTF | TRBJ1-2 | TRBV28 | NA | TRBD1
TGTGGCCTCTGGGGCGCAGATACGCAGTATTTT | CGLWGADTQYF | TRBJ2-3 | TRBV3-1/TRBV3-2 | NA | NA
TGTGCCAGCAGCCCCATAGCAGGCCACGAGCAGTACTTC | CASSPIAGHEQYF | TRBJ2-7 | TRBV3-1/TRBV3-2 | few | NA
TGTGCCAGCAGCTTCGCGGGCGCTACTGATGAGCAGTTCTTC | CASSFAGATDEQFF | TRBJ2-1 | TRBV11-2 | NA | NA
TGTGCCAGCAGCCAGGTCGGGACTAGCGGGAGTCGTTATGAGCAGTTCTTC | CASSQVGTSGSRYEQFF | TRBJ2-1 | TRBV14 | NA | TRBD2
TGTGCCAGCAGCACCAGCGGCTATGAGCAGTTCTTC | CASSTSGYEQFF | TRBJ2-1 | TRBV7-2 | NA | NA
TGTGCCAGTAGCAGCCGGGGCTGGTTCCAAGAGACCCAGTACTTC | CASSSRGWFQETQYF | TRBJ2-5 | TRBV19 | NA | NA
TGTGCCAGCAGTGAAGGGGGACTAGCGGGAGCCCACGAGCAGTACTTC | CASSEGGLAGAHEQYF | TRBJ2-7 | TRBV2 | once | TRBD2
TGTGCCATCAGTGAGGGGGGATACGAGCAGTACTTC | CAISEGGYEQYF | TRBJ2-7 | TRBV10-3 | once | NA
TGTGCCAGCACCACACTGTATAGCAATCAGCCCCAGCATTTT | CASTTLYSNQPQHF | TRBJ1-5 | TRBV28 | once | NA
TGTGCCAGCAGTAGGACAGGGAACGGGGCCAACGTCCTGACTTTC | CASSRTGNGANVLTF | TRBJ2-6 | TRBV2 | NA | TRBD1
TGTGCCAGCAGTTTCTGGGAGATCTATGGCTACACCTTC | CASSFWEIYGYTF | TRBJ1-2 | TRBV12-3/TRBV12-4 | once | NA
TGCGCCAGCAGCCCGAGGCCCCTCGTGGCTGCCCCTAGCTCCTACGAGCAGTACTTC | CASSPRPLVAAPSSYEQYF | TRBJ2-7 | TRBV4-1 | NA | NA
TGCGCCAGCAGCTTGGGGGGGAGGAGCGGGAGTGAGATAAATGAGCAGTTCTTC | CASSLGGRSGSEINEQFF | TRBJ2-1 | TRBV5-1 | NA | TRBD2
TGTGCCAGCATGGGCGCAGGGACTAGCCGGCCCGGTGAGCAGTTCTTC | CASMGAGTSRPGEQFF | TRBJ2-1 | TRBV2 | NA | TRBD2
TGTGCCAGTAGTACGGGGACAGAGTATGGCTACACCTTC | CASSTGTEYGYTF | TRBJ1-2 | TRBV19 | once | TRBD1
TGTGCCAGCAGCCAGACCCGGGCCCTGGTAGGGGAGCAGTACTTC | CASSQTRALVGEQYF | TRBJ2-7 | TRBV3-1/TRBV3-2 | NA | NA
TGCGCCAGCAGCTTGGCCGTCCCCGGGGAGCTGTTTTTT | CASSLAVPGELFF | TRBJ2-2 | TRBV5-1 | NA | NA
TGCGCCAGCAGGAGGGGTCAGGGAGACGACGAGCAGTACTTC | CASRRGQGDDEQYF | TRBJ2-7 | TRBV5-1 | NA | NA
TGCAGCGTAAGAGAAGGATCTTATGGCTACACCTTC | CSVREGSYGYTF | TRBJ1-2 | TRBV29-1 | once | NA
TGCGCCAGCAGCCAATTACAGGGACCCGCGAATGAAAAACTGTTTTTT | CASSQLQGPANEKLFF | TRBJ1-4 | TRBV4-1 | once | NA
TGCGCCAGCAGCTCTGGCCGGGACAGCTTTAACTATGGCTACACCTTC | CASSSGRDSFNYGYTF | TRBJ1-2 | TRBV5-1 | NA | TRBD1
TGTGCCAGCAGCTTCAGCCTCTCTGGAAACACCATATATTTT | CASSFSLSGNTIYF | TRBJ1-3 | TRBV7-2 | NA | NA
TGTGCCTGGATAAGACCCTTAGGATTAGCGGGAGCTTCCTACGAGCAGTACTTC | CAWIRPLGLAGASYEQYF | TRBJ2-7 | TRBV30 | NA | TRBD2
TGTGCCAGCAGCCGACAGAATAAGAACATTCAGTACTTC | CASSRQNKNIQYF | TRBJ2-4 | TRBV5-4 | once | NA
TGTGCCAGCAGCCCAGGAGGGGGAGGCTATGGCTACACCTTC | CASSPGGGGYGYTF | TRBJ1-2 | TRBV5-4 | NA | NA
TGTGCCAGCAGCTTGGGTTACGGGAGGAGGAACATTCAGTACTTC | CASSLGYGRRNIQYF | TRBJ2-4 | TRBV7-8 | NA | TRBD2
TGTGCCAGTAGTCGTCCGCGGGAGGCATTTAGCACAGATACGCAGTATTTT | CASSRPREAFSTDTQYF | TRBJ2-3 | TRBV19 | NA | TRBD2
TGTGCCAGCAGCCCTTCCGGGGCAGGGGATAATTCACCCCTCCACTTT | CASSPSGAGDNSPLHF | TRBJ1-6 | TRBV7-9 | NA | NA
TGCGCCAGCAGCCAAGATCCGAAGGGCCTTGAAGCTTTCTTT | CASSQDPKGLEAFF | TRBJ1-1 | TRBV4-3 | NA | NA
TGTGCCAGCAGTACGGACAGGAACTATAATTCACCCCTCCACTTT | CASSTDRNYNSPLHF | TRBJ1-6 | TRBV6-5 | NA | TRBD1
TGTGCCAGCAGTTTACGTCAAGCGTTGAATACGCAGTATTTT | CASSLRQALNTQYF | TRBJ2-3 | TRBV28 | NA | NA
TGTGCCAGCAGCTTATCCGGGACTGTCTCAACAGATACGCAGTATTTT | CASSLSGTVSTDTQYF | TRBJ2-3 | TRBV7-2 | NA | NA
TGTGCCAGTAGTCCGAGACTCTCTGGCACCATATATTTT | CASSPRLSGTIYF | TRBJ1-3 | TRBV19 | NA | NA
TGTGCCAGCAGTTTTGCGGGAGGAGCGGAGACCCAGTACTTC | CASSFAGGAETQYF | TRBJ2-5 | TRBV6-5 | NA | TRBD2
TGTGCCAGCAGTTTACTAGTTCACGAGCAGTACTTC | CASSLLVHEQYF | TRBJ2-7 | TRBV11-2 | NA | NA
TGTGCCAGCAGCACAGGGTACACCGGGGAGCTGTTTTTT | CASSTGYTGELFF | TRBJ2-2 | TRBV5-5 | NA | NA
TGCGCCAGCAGCCATCCTACCCGGGGGGTGGGAAACACCATATATTTT | CASSHPTRGVGNTIYF | TRBJ1-3 | TRBV4-1 | NA | NA
TGTGCCAGTATTGGGACTAGGGGTGTCTTGGAGCTGTTTTTT | CASIGTRGVLELFF | TRBJ2-2 | TRBV19 | NA | TRBD2
TGTGCCAGCAGCCCATCGGGGTCAGCACTGAACACCGGGGAGCTGTTTTTT | CASSPSGSALNTGELFF | TRBJ2-2 | TRBV5-4 | NA | NA
TGTGCCAGCAGTCCCCTGAGGGGGGGTGACACTGAAGCTTTCTTT | CASSPLRGGDTEAFF | TRBJ1-1 | TRBV27 | NA | NA
TGTGCCAGCTCACGAGGGGGCTCCTACGAGCAGTACTTC | CASSRGGSYEQYF | TRBJ2-7 | TRBV18 | NA | NA
TGTGCCAGCAGTTTATCAACTGGGGGCGGTTCACCCCTCCACTTT | CASSLSTGGGSPLHF | TRBJ1-6 | TRBV27 | NA | NA
TGTGCCAGCAGCAAAGATTCGTCCACCTTGGGGGATACGCAGTATTTT | CASSKDSSTLGDTQYF | TRBJ2-3 | TRBV21-1 | NA | NA